The rows below give T cell receptor beta chains drawn from one sample of a study of identical twins. TCRdb fed the 5' RACE reads into MiXCR, producing one record per CDR3 protein. This sample yields 350,000 to 450,000 distinct CDR3 sequences, of which 15% to 20% are seen a single time; 10% to 15% belongs to the top ten. Specimen: naive T cells sorted from blood. The source of these receptors is a man aged 50 to 60 in good health. The CDR3 runs from the conserved cysteine through the conserved F or W. D genes are given only for firm matches. The size field is filled for only some rows; it gives once, few, many or a size class.

D gene: .
clone size: many
J gene: TRBJ2-1
V gene: TRBV6-5
CDR3 protein: CASSYGLLRSYNEQFF
CDR3 DNA: TGTGCCAGCAGTTACGGTCTTCTCCGCTCCTACAATGAGCAGTTCTTC

D gene: .
clone size: few
J gene: TRBJ2-7
V gene: TRBV12-3/TRBV12-4
CDR3 protein: CASSLAQGGQTEQYF
CDR3 DNA: TGTGCCAGCAGTTTAGCGCAGGGGGGCCAGACCGAGCAGTACTTC

D gene: TRBD2
clone size: few
J gene: TRBJ2-7
V gene: TRBV30
CDR3 protein: CAWTPTSGGHEQYF
CDR3 DNA: TGTGCCTGGACCCCGACTAGCGGGGGGCACGAGCAGTACTTC

D gene: TRBD2
clone size: .
J gene: TRBJ2-7
V gene: TRBV27
CDR3 protein: CASSLGGQAGGPYEQYF
CDR3 DNA: TGTGCCAGCAGTTTAGGAGGACAAGCGGGAGGACCCTACGAGCAGTACTTC

D gene: .
clone size: .
J gene: TRBJ2-1
V gene: TRBV12-3/TRBV12-4
CDR3 protein: CASRLGTPLNNEQFF
CDR3 DNA: TGTGCCAGCAGATTAGGGACTCCTCTAAACAATGAGCAGTTCTTC

D gene: .
clone size: .
J gene: TRBJ2-5
V gene: TRBV9
CDR3 protein: CASSLSGENQGTQYF
CDR3 DNA: TGTGCCAGCAGCTTATCCGGGGAAAACCAGGGGACCCAGTACTTC

D gene: .
clone size: .
J gene: TRBJ1-5
V gene: TRBV10-3
CDR3 protein: CAISESTGGERLYQPQHF
CDR3 DNA: TGTGCCATCAGTGAGTCGACGGGGGGCGAGAGGCTCTATCAGCCCCAGCATTTT

D gene: .
clone size: .
J gene: TRBJ1-2
V gene: TRBV7-9
CDR3 protein: CASSPEQGTYGYTF
CDR3 DNA: TGTGCCAGCAGTCCGGAACAGGGTACCTATGGCTACACCTTC

D gene: TRBD1
clone size: few
J gene: TRBJ2-7
V gene: TRBV7-9
CDR3 protein: CASSYTWTGNEQYF
CDR3 DNA: TGTGCCAGCAGCTATACCTGGACAGGGAACGAGCAGTACTTC

D gene: TRBD2
clone size: .
J gene: TRBJ2-4
V gene: TRBV12-3/TRBV12-4
CDR3 protein: CASAGGGRGNIQYF
CDR3 DNA: TGTGCCAGCGCCGGTGGGGGGAGGGGAAACATTCAGTACTTC

D gene: TRBD1
clone size: many
J gene: TRBJ2-7
V gene: TRBV15
CDR3 protein: CATSIGTGGSYEQYF
CDR3 DNA: TGTGCCACCAGCATCGGGACAGGGGGCTCCTACGAGCAGTACTTC

D gene: TRBD2
clone size: few
J gene: TRBJ2-3
V gene: TRBV6-2/TRBV6-3
CDR3 protein: CASLGLAGPNTDTQYF
CDR3 DNA: TGTGCCAGCCTGGGACTAGCGGGACCAAACACAGATACGCAGTATTTT

D gene: TRBD2
clone size: few
J gene: TRBJ2-3
V gene: TRBV11-2
CDR3 protein: CASSPRVTSGTDTQYF
CDR3 DNA: TGTGCCAGCAGCCCCAGGGTTACTAGCGGCACAGATACGCAGTATTTT

D gene: .
clone size: .
J gene: TRBJ2-2
V gene: TRBV7-8
CDR3 protein: CASSPQRGGPTGELFF
CDR3 DNA: TGTGCCAGCAGCCCCCAGAGGGGAGGTCCGACCGGGGAGCTGTTTTTT

D gene: TRBD1
clone size: .
J gene: TRBJ2-7
V gene: TRBV2
CDR3 protein: CASTRGQGASYEQYF
CDR3 DNA: TGTGCCAGCACCCGGGGACAGGGGGCTTCCTACGAGCAGTACTTC

D gene: .
clone size: .
J gene: TRBJ1-1
V gene: TRBV4-1
CDR3 protein: CASSHRTESQNTEAFF
CDR3 DNA: TGCGCCAGCAGCCATAGGACCGAATCCCAGAACACTGAAGCTTTCTTT

D gene: TRBD2
clone size: .
J gene: TRBJ2-7
V gene: TRBV12-3/TRBV12-4
CDR3 protein: CASRGGFTYEQYF
CDR3 DNA: TGTGCCAGCAGGGGGGGGTTTACCTACGAGCAGTACTTC

D gene: TRBD2
clone size: .
J gene: TRBJ2-3
V gene: TRBV3-1
CDR3 protein: CASSPSGTYTDTQYF
CDR3 DNA: TGTGCCAGCAGCCCCAGCGGGACTTATACAGATACGCAGTATTTT

D gene: TRBD1
clone size: once
J gene: TRBJ2-3
V gene: TRBV20-1
CDR3 protein: CSARVGTAITDTQYF
CDR3 DNA: TGCAGTGCTAGAGTGGGGACAGCAATAACAGATACGCAGTATTTT

D gene: .
clone size: few
J gene: TRBJ1-2
V gene: TRBV5-1
CDR3 protein: CASSLGQYYGYTF
CDR3 DNA: TGCGCCAGCAGCTTGGGACAATACTATGGCTACACCTTC

D gene: .
clone size: .
J gene: TRBJ1-1
V gene: TRBV18
CDR3 protein: CASSVAQTGRNTEAFF
CDR3 DNA: TGTGCCAGCTCAGTCGCCCAAACAGGGAGGAACACTGAAGCTTTCTTT

D gene: .
clone size: many
J gene: TRBJ2-5
V gene: TRBV6-1
CDR3 protein: CASTPRTGGETQYF
CDR3 DNA: TGTGCCAGCACTCCCCGCACGGGTGGGGAGACCCAGTACTTC

D gene: .
clone size: many
J gene: TRBJ2-7
V gene: TRBV20-1
CDR3 protein: CSAVGGSSEQYF
CDR3 DNA: TGCAGTGCTGTTGGCGGCTCGTCCGAGCAGTACTTC

D gene: .
clone size: few
J gene: TRBJ2-7
V gene: TRBV6-2/TRBV6-3
CDR3 protein: CASSPFRGGYEQYF
CDR3 DNA: TGTGCCAGCAGTCCTTTCAGGGGAGGCTACGAGCAGTACTTC

D gene: TRBD2
clone size: few
J gene: TRBJ2-3
V gene: TRBV28
CDR3 protein: CASGRASTDTQYF
CDR3 DNA: TGTGCCAGCGGGAGGGCCAGCACAGATACGCAGTATTTT

D gene: TRBD2
clone size: .
J gene: TRBJ2-1
V gene: TRBV20-1
CDR3 protein: CSARKILAGATSSYNEQFF
CDR3 DNA: TGCAGTGCTAGAAAGATCCTAGCGGGGGCCACTAGCTCCTACAATGAGCAGTTCTTC

D gene: .
clone size: few
J gene: TRBJ1-3
V gene: TRBV29-1
CDR3 protein: CSVEEGGAGNTIYF
CDR3 DNA: TGCAGCGTTGAAGAAGGAGGGGCTGGAAACACCATATATTTT

D gene: TRBD1
clone size: few
J gene: TRBJ1-1
V gene: TRBV5-4
CDR3 protein: CASSVRDSEAFF
CDR3 DNA: TGTGCCAGCAGCGTCCGGGACAGTGAAGCTTTCTTT

D gene: .
clone size: many
J gene: TRBJ2-7
V gene: TRBV5-1
CDR3 protein: CASVEGPASYEQYF
CDR3 DNA: TGCGCCAGCGTCGAGGGTCCTGCCTCCTACGAGCAGTACTTC

D gene: .
clone size: many
J gene: TRBJ1-1
V gene: TRBV20-1
CDR3 protein: CSASVTLGAPNTEAFF
CDR3 DNA: TGCAGTGCTAGCGTCACCCTAGGGGCCCCGAACACTGAAGCTTTCTTT

D gene: .
clone size: many
J gene: TRBJ2-3
V gene: TRBV5-1
CDR3 protein: CASRDGSTDTQYF
CDR3 DNA: TGCGCCAGTCGGGACGGAAGCACAGATACGCAGTATTTT

D gene: .
clone size: few
J gene: TRBJ1-2
V gene: TRBV6-2/TRBV6-3
CDR3 protein: CASRATDSGLYGYTF
CDR3 DNA: TGTGCCAGCAGAGCGACGGACAGCGGCCTATATGGCTACACCTTC

D gene: .
clone size: many
J gene: TRBJ2-3
V gene: TRBV20-1
CDR3 protein: CSAQPRTDTQYF
CDR3 DNA: TGCAGTGCTCAGCCACGCACAGATACGCAGTATTTT

D gene: TRBD2
clone size: few
J gene: TRBJ2-1
V gene: TRBV20-1
CDR3 protein: CSARKTSGILNEQFF
CDR3 DNA: TGCAGTGCTAGAAAAACTAGCGGGATCTTAAATGAGCAGTTCTTC

D gene: TRBD2
clone size: few
J gene: TRBJ2-3
V gene: TRBV9
CDR3 protein: CASSVVRGGPDTQYF
CDR3 DNA: TGTGCCAGCAGCGTAGTACGGGGGGGCCCCGATACGCAGTATTTT

D gene: .
clone size: .
J gene: TRBJ1-1
V gene: TRBV19
CDR3 protein: CASRAGLKKDTEAFF
CDR3 DNA: TGTGCCAGTAGAGCGGGGTTAAAAAAGGACACTGAAGCTTTCTTT

D gene: .
clone size: .
J gene: TRBJ2-5
V gene: TRBV12-3/TRBV12-4
CDR3 protein: CASSEGGAQETQYF
CDR3 DNA: TGTGCCAGCAGTGAGGGGGGGGCCCAAGAGACCCAGTACTTC

D gene: .
clone size: many
J gene: TRBJ2-3
V gene: TRBV7-2
CDR3 protein: CASSLVGLRSTDTQYF
CDR3 DNA: TGTGCCAGCAGCTTAGTAGGGTTGCGAAGCACAGATACGCAGTATTTT

D gene: .
clone size: .
J gene: TRBJ2-7
V gene: TRBV6-2/TRBV6-3
CDR3 protein: CASSLTSGARYEQYF
CDR3 DNA: TGTGCCAGCAGTCTCACCTCAGGGGCCCGCTACGAGCAGTACTTC

D gene: .
clone size: few
J gene: TRBJ2-2
V gene: TRBV25-1
CDR3 protein: CASSEQFGELFF
CDR3 DNA: TGTGCCAGCAGTGAACAGTTCGGGGAGCTGTTTTTT

D gene: TRBD1
clone size: many
J gene: TRBJ2-1
V gene: TRBV20-1
CDR3 protein: CSASWTGGYNEQFF
CDR3 DNA: TGCAGTGCTAGTTGGACAGGGGGCTACAATGAGCAGTTCTTC

D gene: .
clone size: .
J gene: TRBJ1-1
V gene: TRBV29-1
CDR3 protein: CSVAVRSGTLMNTEAFF
CDR3 DNA: TGCAGCGTTGCCGTAAGGTCCGGGACCCTGATGAACACTGAAGCTTTCTTT

D gene: TRBD2
clone size: .
J gene: TRBJ2-3
V gene: TRBV20-1
CDR3 protein: CSARPLAGGPPQKADTQYF
CDR3 DNA: TGCAGTGCTAGACCACTAGCGGGGGGCCCTCCCCAGAAGGCAGATACGCAGTATTTT

D gene: .
clone size: .
J gene: TRBJ1-6
V gene: TRBV12-3/TRBV12-4
CDR3 protein: CASSFRESPLHF
CDR3 DNA: TGTGCCAGCAGTTTTAGGGAGTCACCCCTCCACTTT

D gene: TRBD1
clone size: few
J gene: TRBJ2-1
V gene: TRBV15
CDR3 protein: CATSRDRTDRRGQFF
CDR3 DNA: TGTGCCACCAGCAGAGACCGAACGGACAGGCGAGGGCAGTTCTTC

D gene: .
clone size: few
J gene: TRBJ2-3
V gene: TRBV4-1
CDR3 protein: CASSQVKGADTQYF
CDR3 DNA: TGCGCCAGCAGCCAAGTTAAGGGTGCAGATACGCAGTATTTT

D gene: TRBD2
clone size: many
J gene: TRBJ2-2
V gene: TRBV7-2
CDR3 protein: CASSLGTSGIGGELFF
CDR3 DNA: TGTGCCAGCAGCCTTGGGACTAGCGGGATTGGCGGGGAGCTGTTTTTT

D gene: .
clone size: many
J gene: TRBJ1-5
V gene: TRBV6-1
CDR3 protein: CASKDVRSNQPQHF
CDR3 DNA: TGTGCCAGCAAGGATGTAAGGAGCAATCAGCCCCAGCATTTT

D gene: .
clone size: many
J gene: TRBJ2-2
V gene: TRBV12-3/TRBV12-4
CDR3 protein: CASSIRPITTGGELFF
CDR3 DNA: TGTGCCAGCAGTATAAGACCAATTACTACTGGCGGGGAGCTGTTTTTT

D gene: .
clone size: .
J gene: TRBJ2-7
V gene: TRBV20-1
CDR3 protein: CSARQQGFYEQYF
CDR3 DNA: TGCAGTGCTAGGCAACAGGGTTTTTACGAGCAGTACTTC

D gene: .
clone size: few
J gene: TRBJ1-1
V gene: TRBV7-2
CDR3 protein: CASSHPGLEAFF
CDR3 DNA: TGTGCCAGCAGCCATCCGGGTCTTGAAGCTTTCTTT

D gene: TRBD2
clone size: few
J gene: TRBJ2-7
V gene: TRBV27
CDR3 protein: CASSLIAGGDEQYF
CDR3 DNA: TGTGCCAGCAGTTTAATAGCGGGAGGTGACGAGCAGTACTTC

D gene: TRBD2
clone size: many
J gene: TRBJ2-5
V gene: TRBV27
CDR3 protein: CASSPSTPSGSHQETQYF
CDR3 DNA: TGTGCCAGCAGCCCCTCAACCCCTAGCGGGAGCCACCAAGAGACCCAGTACTTC

D gene: TRBD1
clone size: few
J gene: TRBJ2-7
V gene: TRBV10-3
CDR3 protein: CAMGQGASYEQYF
CDR3 DNA: TGTGCCATGGGACAGGGGGCCTCCTACGAGCAGTACTTC

D gene: .
clone size: few
J gene: TRBJ2-2
V gene: TRBV21-1
CDR3 protein: CASSKQIHNGTFDNTGELFF
CDR3 DNA: TGTGCCAGCAGCAAACAAATCCATAACGGGACTTTCGACAACACCGGGGAGCTGTTTTTT

D gene: .
clone size: .
J gene: TRBJ2-5
V gene: TRBV11-2
CDR3 protein: CASSLDTKETQYF
CDR3 DNA: TGTGCCAGCAGCCTGGACACGAAGGAGACCCAGTACTTC

D gene: TRBD1
clone size: .
J gene: TRBJ2-7
V gene: TRBV7-8
CDR3 protein: CASSLRRDRPYEQYF
CDR3 DNA: TGTGCCAGCAGCTTACGCCGGGACAGACCCTACGAGCAGTACTTC